These 5 T cell receptor beta chains came from one sample sequenced in a study of cytomegalovirus exposure and HLA in healthy donors. Vbeta (60) and Jbeta (13) primers were used in the PCR. Sequencing was performed with immunoSEQ multiplex PCR; in TCRdb, only in-frame clones are kept and a portion is missing. Its table records 150,000 or so clones. The sample taken for sequencing was PBMCs. The receptor source for this set is a woman in her forties or fifties in good health and CMV-seronegative.

The chain links TRBV28 to TRBJ1-6; no definite D call. The germline CDR1 and CDR2 sequences are MDHEN and SYDVKM. Trimming cost V 7 bases and J 6 bases, with 16 bases left between them. The length of the CDR3 is 15 residues. CDR3 coding DNA: TGTGCCAGCATGCTTACCGCGATCATTAATTCACCCCTCCACTTT. Protein sequence: CASMLTAIINSPLHF.

The V call is TRBV6-5, the J call TRBJ1-1; a weak D match, TRBD1 (5 bases). With 8 bases removed from V and 7 bases from J, the gap between germline ends came to 8 bases. CDR3 length equals 10 residues. CDR1 is MNHEY, CDR2 SVGAGI, per germline. The CDR3 sequence is CASGQGEAFF. The DNA of the CDR3 is TGTGCCAGCGGCCAGGGTGAAGCTTTCTTT.

The genes are TRBV5-1 and TRBJ2-7, with 10 nucleotides matching TRBD1. The CDR3 sequence is 14 residues long. Per the germline V gene, CDR1 is SGHRS and CDR2 is YFSETQ. The V and J ends lost 4 bases and 7 bases, in that order; junction bases with no gene match: 8. The CDR3 region has the DNA TGCGCCAGCAGCCCCAGACAGGGGGCGCGGGAGCAGTACTTC. Encoded protein: CASSPRQGAREQYF.

The rearrangement links TRBV5-6 to TRBJ2-7, with 9 bases lining up with TRBD2. Germline CDR1 and CDR2: SGHDT and YYEEEE. With 0 bases clipped from V and 6 bases from J, the junction kept 4 bases outside the gene matches. This CDR3 spans 14 amino acids. The CDR3 DNA is TGTGCCAGCAGCTTGGCCGGGACTAGCTTCGAGCAGTACTTC. Translated: CASSLAGTSFEQYF.

This sequence joins TRBV7-8 and TRBJ1-2, with a weak D call TRBD1 (5 bases). Trimming removed 5 bases at V and 3 bases at J, with 10 bases between. CDR3 length equals 13 residues. Looked up from germline, CDR1 is SGHVS and CDR2 is FQNEAQ. Here the CDR3 reads CASSPARDYGYTF. CDR3 sequence (DNA): TGTGCCAGCAGCCCGGCCAGGGACTATGGCTACACCTTC.